This TCR beta chain emerged from a study of cytomegalovirus exposure and HLA in healthy donors. Study results and limitations: Cytomegalovirus status was reportedly diagnosed by the classifier with high sensitivity and specificity. In vitro confirmation showed three CMV-associated chains to be CMV antigen specific. Cytomegalovirus association was assigned to approximately 160 TCR beta chains.

Here immunoSEQ multiplex PCR was the method, and the copy in TCRdb shows in-frame clones only, minus some. The repertoire holds approximately 160,000 clones, with roughly 91% as singletons. Germline values: CDR1 SEHNR, CDR2 FQNEAQ (reference sequence). This CDR3 has 15 residues. Trimming at V came to 5 bases and at J to 5 bases, leaving 9 bases not matched to a gene. An approximately 120-subject validation cohort, separate from the roughly 680-subject first cohort, supplied the donors. Concerning this clone: Antigen: not known.

Sequences were obtained from PBMCs. This rearrangement joins TRBV7-9 to TRBJ2-5; 9 nucleotides agree with TRBD1. The sequence was obtained from a woman aged 18-29 years in good health and CMV-seropositive. The CDR3 DNA follows: TGTGCCAGCAGCCCAGACAGGGGGAATTTTGAGACCCAGTACTTC. This encodes CASSPDRGNFETQYF.